One and the same sample provided the 14 T cell receptor beta chains below, sequenced in a study of patients and donors after allogeneic stem cell transplantation. TCRdb re-derived calls from the RT-PCR reads in MiXCR, one entry per CDR3 protein. Here the sample spans around 240,000 distinct CDR3 sequences, 13% to 15% being singletons. Sequencing was performed on blood, either unsorted or a sorted T cell fraction (not recorded which). The receptors derive from a human donor who was either an allogeneic HSCT recipient or a stem cell or donor lymphocyte infusion donor (not recorded which). It is not recorded whose cells these are; they may come from a transplant donor.

A few counts support this clonotype. The chain is built from TRBV3-1 and TRBJ1-2; possible D gene TRBD1, 5 bases. The germline CDR1 and CDR2 sequences are LGHDT and YNNKEL (reference sequence). The CDR3 runs 15 residues. Trimming shortened V by 0 bases and J by 4 bases, and 12 bases separated the two germline ends. DNA of the CDR3: TGTGCCAGCAGCCAAGACTCAGACAGAGTCTATGGCTACACCTTC. Protein: CASSQDSDRVYGYTF.

In its sample, this clonotype was seen a few times. The rearrangement joins TRBV5-1 to TRBJ2-1, with 15 bases that match TRBD2. The CDR3 is 17 amino acids. The germline V gene has CDR1 SGHRS and CDR2 YFSETQ. The trim removed 2 bases at V and 5 bases at J, leaving 5 bases unmatched. The CDR3 loop reads CASSLGTSGGPHNEQFF. The CDR3 nucleotides read TGCGCCAGCAGCTTAGGGACTAGCGGGGGGCCCCACAATGAGCAGTTCTTC.

This clonotype turned up a few times. At one of its ends the junction is not consistent with the germline gene, which may arise from a read error. The rearrangement uses TRBV5-1 and TRBJ1-2; D call uncertain. The CDR3 sequence is 13 residues long. CDR1 is SGHRS and CDR2 is YFSETQ in the germline V gene. The CDR3 DNA follows: TGCGCCAGCAGCTTGGGGGTTAACGATGGCTACACCTTC. This encodes CASSLGVNDGYTF.

The CDR3 here is CASSLLGTYEQYF. The CDR3 DNA follows: TGTGCCAGCAGCTTACTTGGGACCTACGAGCAGTACTTC. The V gene is TRBV11-2, the J gene TRBJ2-7; D not certain. Germline V CDR1 and CDR2: SGHAT, FQNNGV. This CDR3 region has 13 residues. Trimming stripped 2 bases from V and 2 bases from J, with 7 bases between.

This clonotype was seen more than once but under ten times. The rearrangement joins TRBV29-1 to TRBJ2-7; D gene unclear. The CDR3 spans 12 residues. V shed 5 bases and J shed 0 bases, with 8 bases lying between them. Germline CDR1 reads SQVTM; CDR2 reads ANQGSEA. The CDR3 sequence is CSVTPNSYEQYF. CDR3 DNA: TGCAGCGTTACCCCTAACTCCTACGAGCAGTACTTC.

There are a few counts of this clonotype. The V and J genes are TRBV29-1 and TRBJ2-1, with 12 bases fitting TRBD2. Germline V gene lookup returns CDR1 SQVTM and CDR2 ANQGSEA. CDR3 length equals 14 residues. The ends lost 3 bases at V and 9 bases at J; junction bases unmatched: 6. The CDR3 DNA is TGCAGCGTTGATAGTCTAGCGGGAGGGGGTGAGCAGTTCTTC. Its protein is CSVDSLAGGGEQFF.

This clonotype was counted ten times or more. V is TRBV3-1 and J is TRBJ2-6; tentatively, D is TRBD2 (6 bases). The germline V gene has CDR1 LGHDT and CDR2 YNNKEL (reference sequence). The CDR3 extends over 18 amino acids. Trimming shortened V by 1 base and J by 0 bases, and 13 bases separated the two germline ends. CDR3 DNA: TGTGCCAGCAGCCAAGTTGCGGGACTGAGCTCTGGGGCCAACGTCCTGACTTTC. Translating it yields CASSQVAGLSSGANVLTF.

This clonotype was detected only a few times. The chain combines TRBV9 with TRBJ1-4; 10 bases are shared with TRBD1. J was trimmed by 6 bases and V by 2 bases; bases with no gene match: 4. The CDR3 is 15 amino acids. Germline CDR1 and CDR2: SGDLS and YYNGEE. CDR3 nucleotide sequence: TGTGCCAGCAGCGTGACCGGGACAGGGGATGAAAAACTGTTTTTT. Translating it yields CASSVTGTGDEKLFF.

In this sample, this clonotype turned up many times. The chain combines TRBV19 with TRBJ1-2; D not resolved. V shed 9 bases and J shed 4 bases, with 12 bases lying between them. The CDR3 covers 12 residues. Germline V gives CDR1 LNHDA, CDR2 SQIVND (reference sequence). In DNA, the CDR3 is TGTGCCAGCAAACGCGGGTCCTATGGCTACACCTTC. Residues: CASKRGSYGYTF.

The chain recombines TRBV7-6 with TRBJ2-5; no definite D call. Germline CDR1 SGHVS, CDR2 FNYEAQ. The CDR3 is 14 amino acids. The V gene lost 5 bases and the J gene lost 4 bases, with 14 bases spanning the gap. The CDR3 DNA is TGTGCCAGCAGCCTCAGCCGGGTAGCAGAGACCCAGTACTTC. Translation: CASSLSRVAETQYF.

The sample holds a few counts of this clonotype. The chain combines TRBV3-1 with TRBJ2-3; D ambiguous. Looked up from germline, CDR1 is LGHDT and CDR2 is YNNKEL (reference sequence). V was shortened by 1 base and J by 1 base, with 12 bases between the two germline ends. This CDR3 region has 16 residues. The DNA for the CDR3 is TGTGCCAGCAGCCAAGGATGGGCCCGGGGCACAGATACGCAGTATTTT. As protein: CASSQGWARGTDTQYF.

The gene calls are TRBV24-1 and TRBJ2-1; TRBD2 matches at 11 bases. Germline V gene data show CDR1 as KGHDR and CDR2 as SFDVKD. This CDR3 comprises 19 residues. J gave up 5 bases and V 4 bases, and 15 bases lay outside the gene matches. The CDR3 region is CATSDPGLAGGWGDNEQFF. The DNA for the CDR3 is TGTGCCACCAGTGACCCGGGCCTAGCGGGAGGATGGGGGGACAATGAGCAGTTCTTC.

This clonotype was observed a few times. The chain joins TRBV7-9 to TRBJ2-3; TRBD1 matches at 8 bases. The length of the CDR3 is 16 residues. CDR1 and CDR2 from the germline V gene are SEHNR and FQNEAQ (reference sequence). The junction had 14 bases not matched to a gene; V was cut back by 5 bases and J by 7 bases. In DNA form, the CDR3 reads TGTGCCAGCAGCCCGTACAGGACAGGGTTTTACCATACGCAGTATTTT. Amino acid sequence: CASSPYRTGFYHTQYF.

This clonotype has more than one count but fewer than ten. The rearrangement links TRBV5-6 to TRBJ1-4; D is perhaps TRBD1 (5 bases). V gave up 1 base and J gave up 3 bases, with 10 bases separating them. This CDR3 spans 15 amino acids. Per the germline V gene, CDR1 is SGHDT and CDR2 is YYEEEE. CDR3 nucleotide sequence: TGTGCCAGCAGCTTGACGGGGCTCCCTAATGAAAAACTGTTTTTT. Encoded protein: CASSLTGLPNEKLFF.